This record covers a single TCR beta chain. Its antigen is currently not known. One end of the junction varies from germline; a read error may be responsible. This entry is derived from a study of blood T cell repertoires in COVID-19 (TCRdb year 2020). At the level of the whole study: Collaborator samples came from the United States, Italy and Spain and covered acute and convalescent phases of COVID-19. The material from the prospective study consisted of cDNA or gDNA derived from T cells, B-cell-depleted T cells, or PBMCs. The dataset comprised deeply sampled blood TCRbeta repertoires from subjects exposed to, actively infected with, or recovered from COVID-19. The repertoires were made available in a free public database intended to serve as a resource for research on the immune response to SARS-CoV-2. The samples were drawn from the first 160 participants of the ongoing ImmuneRACE study and from about 1,200 subjects provided by 6 global collaborators. Nearly every sample came with metadata listing a de-identified subject ID, COVID-19 status, age in years and sex. HLA class I and class II types, where available, came from metadata supplied by the sample provider rather than from assay-based typing.

The paper as a whole reports these results and caveats: Clinical and demographic metadata were provided uncurated, with the amount varying by source and participant.

Whole blood was collected in K2EDTA tubes by collaborating institutions according to the institutions' own protocols. For TCRbeta analysis, collaborator samples were shipped as frozen whole blood, as isolated PBMCs, or as DNA extracted from either sample type. TCRbeta CDR3 regions were amplified from genomic DNA using the immunoSEQ Assay, a bias-controlled multiplex PCR. In the paper's pipeline: The number of nucleated cells in each sample was estimated by amplification of reference gene primers within the assay. Sequence reads were collapsed and filtered to measure the absolute abundance of every unique TCRbeta CDR3 rearrangement. For each sample, productive Simpson clonality was calculated as the square root of Simpson's diversity index across productive rearrangements. Imported from immuneACCESS, the table was reduced by TCRdb to in-frame sequences with V and J called. These copies leave out some clones; in studies compared against another copy, an unresolved V gene accounts for under half, and the cause of the remainder is not known. Clonal size and the V and J genes are those of that table, whereas D and trimming came from the DNA. Across this sample there are over 30,000 clones, with 83% seen only once. The ten largest clones add up to over 3.5% of the sample.

The specimen sequenced was peripheral blood. The receptor comes from a man aged 45-65 years with acute or convalescent COVID-19.

CDR3 protein: CASSSWGQVNF. In nucleotide form, the sequence is TGTGCCAGCAGTTCCTGGGGACAGGTTAACTTC. The chain uses TRBV28 and TRBJ2-7; 8 of the junction bases match TRBD1. The CDR3 spans 11 residues, from the cysteine through the phenylalanine. Here the CDR3 DNA is all that survives: 33 bases in frame from base 1. CDR1 and CDR2, looked up from the germline V gene, are MDHEN and SYDVKM.